This entry lists 7 T cell receptor beta chains sequenced from one sample in a study of blood T cell repertoires in COVID-19. Sequencing used immunoSEQ multiplex PCR; TCRdb keeps in-frame clones, though not all of them. The sample shows about 150,000 clones, around 84% of them seen only once. What was sequenced was peripheral blood. These receptors came from a woman between 50 and 59 years old with acute or convalescent COVID-19.

The V gene is TRBV4-3, the J gene TRBJ2-1; D is undetermined. V lost 4 bases and J 4 bases, leaving 14 bases between the germline ends. CDR1 LGHNA and CDR2 YSLEER come from the germline V gene. The CDR3 length is 15 residues. DNA for the CDR3: TGCGCCAGCAGCCCCGAGAGCGCGTCTTACAATGAGCAGTTCTTC. Amino acids: CASSPESASYNEQFF.

V gene TRBV2 combines with J gene TRBJ2-4; TRBD2 matches 15 bases. Germline loops: CDR1 SNHLY, CDR2 FYNNEI. Germline trimming cut 6 bases from V and 0 bases from J; bases unmatched to any gene: 9. The CDR3 is 19 amino acids. This CDR3 reads CASSAIGLAGGIAKNIQYF. The CDR3 bases are TGTGCCAGCAGCGCCATAGGACTAGCGGGGGGGATAGCCAAAAACATTCAGTACTTC.

The DNA of the CDR3 is TGTGCCAGCAGCTTCGGGACAGGGCTGAATACGCAGTATTTT. This sequence encodes CASSFGTGLNTQYF. The chain has TRBV13 and TRBJ2-3; TRBD1 aligns across 9 bases. J lost 7 bases, V lost 3 bases, and 5 bases had no gene match. Germline CDR1 reads PRHDT; CDR2 reads FYEKMQ (reference sequence). The length of the CDR3 is 14 residues.

The rearrangement links TRBV6-6 to TRBJ2-3; 9 nucleotides line up with TRBD1. There are 17 residues in the CDR3. From germline, CDR1 is MNHNY and CDR2 SVGAGI (reference sequence). The junction had 14 bases not matched to a gene; V was cut back by 6 bases and J by 4 bases. CDR3 nucleotides: TGTGCCAGCAGCCGAACCCTCTCAACAGGGGGCGCAGATACGCAGTATTTT. Protein sequence: CASSRTLSTGGADTQYF.

V and J are TRBV28 and TRBJ2-5; 8 nucleotides match TRBD1. Trimming cost V 5 bases and J 2 bases; bases outside gene matches: 1. Germline V gene data show CDR1 as MDHEN and CDR2 as SYDVKM. The CDR3 length is 13 residues. The CDR3 is CASSRTGQETQYF. The CDR3 nucleotides read TGTGCCAGCAGTCGGACAGGGCAAGAGACCCAGTACTTC.

The rearrangement uses TRBV4-1 and TRBJ1-4, with D perhaps matching TRBD1 (5 bases). Germline assignment: CDR1 MGHRA and CDR2 YSYEKL. The V end was cut by 5 bases, the J end by 0 bases, with 10 bases between. The CDR3 loop spans 15 amino acids. The CDR3 region has the DNA TGCGCCAGCAGCAACCGACAGACAACTAATGAAAAACTGTTTTTT. It encodes CASSNRQTTNEKLFF.

This clone was seen a single time. For the CDR3, the DNA is TGCAGCGTTGTTACGGGACACCCGAACACCGGGGAGCTGTTTTTT. This translates into CSVVTGHPNTGELFF. The V call is TRBV29-1, the J call TRBJ2-2; TRBD1 might be the D (6 bases). CDR3 length equals 15 residues. CDR1 SQVTM and CDR2 ANQGSEA come from the germline V gene. Trimming stripped 4 bases from V and 0 bases from J, with 12 bases between.